The rows below give T cell receptor beta chains drawn from one sample of a study of blood T cells in healthy people across ages. Each CDR3 protein is one row after TCRdb ran MiXCR on the 5' RACE reads. The sample records over 600,000 distinct CDR3 sequences, roughly 50% being singletons. Sequencing was done on a sample of blood. All receptors come from a man in his forties or fifties in good health. Each CDR3 is given with its conserved first and last residue. Fields, in order: J gene, clone size, D gene, V gene, CDR3 protein, CDR3 DNA. D genes are given only for firm matches. Only some rows state a clone size, as once, few, many or a class for expanded clones.

TRBJ2-5,.,TRBD1,TRBV20-1,CSARLGQGGRNEQYF,TGCAGTGCTAGGCTCGGACAGGGTGGGCGCAATGAGCAGTACTTC
TRBJ1-1,many,.,TRBV6-1,CASSVEANTEAFF,TGTGCCAGCAGTGTGGAGGCGAACACTGAAGCTTTCTTT
TRBJ1-2,.,.,TRBV4-3,CASSQGGWGAGYGYTF,TGCGCCAGCAGCCAAGGGGGCTGGGGGGCGGGCTATGGCTACACCTTC
TRBJ2-3,.,TRBD2,TRBV4-3,CASSQEAGSSTDTQYF,TGCGCCAGCAGCCAAGAAGCGGGGTCCAGCACAGATACGCAGTATTTT
TRBJ2-1,.,.,TRBV4-3,CASSQETVLYNEQFF,TGCGCCAGCAGCCAAGAAACGGTACTCTACAATGAGCAGTTCTTC
TRBJ2-3,.,.,TRBV6-6,CASRGGGNTDTQYF,TGTGCCAGCAGGGGTGGGGGGAACACAGATACGCAGTATTTT
TRBJ2-5,.,TRBD2,TRBV29-1,CSVELGSGGAGEQYF,TGCAGCGTTGAATTGGGGAGCGGGGGGGCGGGTGAGCAGTACTTC
TRBJ2-1,few,.,TRBV12-3/TRBV12-4,CASSLALGANEQFF,TGTGCCAGCAGTTTAGCGCTAGGGGCAAATGAGCAGTTCTTC
TRBJ2-5,.,TRBD2,TRBV24-1,CATSDQLAGNVETQYF,TGTGCCACCAGTGATCAACTAGCGGGGAACGTGGAGACCCAGTACTTC
TRBJ2-7,few,.,TRBV9,CASSSPPSHNEQYF,TGTGCCAGCAGCTCTCCCCCAAGCCACAATGAGCAGTACTTC
TRBJ2-4,.,TRBD2,TRBV5-6,CASSPPGLAGSENIQYF,TGTGCCAGCAGCCCCCCGGGACTAGCGGGGTCCGAAAACATCCAGTACTTC
TRBJ2-1,few,.,TRBV5-1,CASSLPSHRQGESLARSSHNEQFF,TGCGCCAGCAGCTTGCCCTCACACAGACAAGGGGAGTCGCTAGCTCGGAGTTCCCACAATGAGCAGTTCTTC
TRBJ2-1,.,.,TRBV6-1,CASSDSVVYNEQFF,TGTGCCAGCAGTGACAGCGTAGTCTACAATGAGCAGTTCTTC
TRBJ2-1,.,.,TRBV11-2,CASILLRDPNEQFF,TGTGCCAGCATCCTTCTTAGGGACCCCAATGAGCAGTTCTTC
TRBJ2-7,few,.,TRBV7-2,CASSVGANNEQYF,TGTGCCAGCTCGGTGGGGGCCAACAATGAGCAGTACTTC
TRBJ2-1,.,TRBD2,TRBV27,CASSFTSGSTYNEQFF,TGTGCCAGCAGTTTCACTAGCGGGAGCACCTACAATGAGCAGTTCTTC
TRBJ2-3,.,TRBD2,TRBV20-1,CSAPPGTRADTQYF,TGCAGTGCTCCCCCCGGGACTAGAGCAGATACGCAGTATTTT
TRBJ2-5,.,.,TRBV28,CASSSPGPQQETQYF,TGTGCCAGCAGTTCCCCGGGACCGCAGCAAGAGACCCAGTACTTC
TRBJ2-7,few,TRBD1,TRBV28,CASRSGTGGVYEQYF,TGTGCCAGCAGATCCGGGACAGGGGGCGTTTACGAGCAGTACTTC
TRBJ2-2,.,.,TRBV18,CASSPTQISGELFF,TGTGCCAGCTCACCCACTCAAATCTCCGGGGAGCTGTTTTTT
TRBJ2-7,many,.,TRBV5-1,CASSFGGGYEQYF,TGCGCCAGCAGCTTTGGGGGAGGCTACGAGCAGTACTTC
TRBJ2-1,.,TRBD1,TRBV5-1,CASTPTGSQMSEQFF,TGCGCCAGCACCCCGACAGGGTCCCAAATGAGTGAGCAGTTCTTC
TRBJ2-1,.,.,TRBV6-5,CASSSVNNEQFF,TGTGCCAGCAGTTCGGTAAACAATGAGCAGTTCTTC
TRBJ1-2,.,.,TRBV20-1,CSAFSRRRVWLGYTF,TGCAGTGCTTTCTCCCGTCGAAGGGTCTGGTTGGGCTACACCTTC